This T cell receptor (beta chain) emerged from a study of blood T cell repertoires in COVID-19. Study-wide background: Whether acute or convalescent, the COVID-19 samples came from the United States, Italy and Spain. The cDNA or gDNA used as material had been derived from T cells, B-cell-depleted T cells, or PBMCs.

From germline, CDR1 is LNHDA and CDR2 SQIVND (reference sequence). Trimming took 3 bases from V and 4 from J; bases not matched to a gene: 10. The CDR3 contains 17 residues. As handled by the study authors: Reference gene primer amplification in the assay estimated nucleated cell counts. Sequenced by immunoSEQ multiplex PCR; TCRdb stores in-frame clones only, minus some. For V, J and clone size, that table is used; D and trimming come from the DNA. The sample consists of over 200,000 clones, roughly 87% of them appearing once. This sequence joins TRBV19 and TRBJ1-3; TRBD1 matches at 9 bases. The specimen sequenced was peripheral blood. This sequence was found in a woman younger than 35 who had recovered from COVID-19. The CDR3 here is CASSIPRQGGYGNTIYF. The CDR3 region has the DNA TGTGCCAGTAGTATCCCTCGACAGGGGGGGTACGGAAACACCATATATTTT.